The rows below give T cell receptor beta chains drawn from one sample of a study of blood T cell repertoires in COVID-19. Profiling relied on immunoSEQ multiplex PCR, and the TCRdb table lists in-frame clones only, not all of them. In the table there are some 180,000 clones, more than 75% of which are singletons. Sequenced material: peripheral blood. The origin of the receptors is a man aged 18 to 35 with COVID-19, enrolled during active disease. The CDR3 runs from the conserved cysteine through the conserved F or W. A D gene is named only where the DNA matches it firmly. Clone sizes are given selectively: once, few, many, or a class where the clone is expanded.

- TRBJ2-3 TRBV30 once TGTGCCTGGATCCCCGGTCTCACAGATACGCAGTATTTT CAWIPGLTDTQYF
- TRBJ2-1 TRBV21-1 - TGTGCCAGCCCCAGGACTAGCGGGAGGGCGGGGGAGCAGTTCTTC CASPRTSGRAGEQFF
- TRBJ2-7 TRBV4-3 - TGCGCCAGCAGCCAAGGAGTTGGTTCGGACGAGCAGTACTTC CASSQGVGSDEQYF
- TRBJ1-5 TRBV18 - TGTGCCAGCTCACCCTCGAGCAATCAGCCCCAGCATTTT CASSPSSNQPQHF
- TRBJ1-3 TRBV6-6 - TGTGCCAGCAGTTACGAGGAAGACACCATATATTTT CASSYEEDTIYF
- TRBJ2-1 TRBV6-5 - TGTGCCAGCAGTTACGGGGCTCCCTCCTACAATGAGCAGTTCTTC CASSYGAPSYNEQFF
- TRBJ1-1 TRBV7-9 - TGTGCCAGCAGCCCTAGACAGAGCAACACTGAAGCTTTCTTT CASSPRQSNTEAFF
TRBD2 TRBJ2-5 TRBV15 - TGTGCCACCAGCAGAGCTTCCCTAGCGGGGGAGACCCAGTACTTC CATSRASLAGETQYF
TRBD2 TRBJ2-3 TRBV5-4 - TGTGCCAGCAGCTTGACAGTTTTTAGCGGGATATCGGCAGATACGCAGTATTTT CASSLTVFSGISADTQYF
- TRBJ1-2 TRBV18 - TGTGCCAGCTCACCGGGCACAGTACCCTATGGCTACACCTTC CASSPGTVPYGYTF
- TRBJ2-2 TRBV5-6 - TGTGCCAGCAGCAGGGGACTTGGGACCGGGGAGCTGTTTTTT CASSRGLGTGELFF
TRBD2 TRBJ2-6 TRBV2 - TGTGCCAGCGGGGGACCGGGAGGGGTCCCTGGGGCCAACGTCCTGACTTTC CASGGPGGVPGANVLTF
TRBD2 TRBJ2-1 TRBV18 - TGTGCCAGCTCACCCTTGACTAGCGGGAGGGCCGATGAGCAGTTCTTC CASSPLTSGRADEQFF
- TRBJ1-1 TRBV7-9 - TGTGCCACCTACGTCGGTGAAGCTTTCTTT CATYVGEAFF
TRBD2 TRBJ2-7 TRBV5-4 once TGTGCCAGCAGCCCGGGACTAGCGGGATATCTCACCTACGAGCAGTACTTC CASSPGLAGYLTYEQYF
TRBD2 TRBJ2-2 TRBV25-1 - TGTGCCAGCAGTCTGAGCGGGGGCACCGGGGAGCTGTTTTTT CASSLSGGTGELFF
- TRBJ2-3 TRBV9 - TGTGCCAGCAGCGGTCCAGGCAGGTCAGATACGCAGTATTTT CASSGPGRSDTQYF
- TRBJ1-2 TRBV19 - TGTGCCAGTAGTATTAGCCCAGGGCGGGGCTACACCTTC CASSISPGRGYTF
TRBD2 TRBJ2-7 TRBV3-1/TRBV3-2 - TGTGCCAGCAGCCACTCTAGCGGGACTTCCGAGCAGTACTTC CASSHSSGTSEQYF
- TRBJ1-3 TRBV7-2 once TGTGCCAGCAGCTTAGGGGCCAACTCTGGAAACACCATATATTTT CASSLGANSGNTIYF
- TRBJ1-5 TRBV7-2 - TGTGCCAGCAGCTTAGAAGGGGCTCAGCCCCAGCATTTT CASSLEGAQPQHF
TRBD2 TRBJ2-7 TRBV28 - TGTGCCAGCAGTTTTGCGGGACTAGCTCGAGCCTACTACGAGCAGTACTTC CASSFAGLARAYYEQYF
- TRBJ2-7 TRBV4-3 - TGCGCCAGCAGCCAGGGGGTTAGCGGTGTGGACTCCTACGAGCAGTACTTC CASSQGVSGVDSYEQYF
- TRBJ1-2 TRBV12-3/TRBV12-4 - TGTGCCAGCAGTTTACAGGGCCACTATGGCTACACCTTC CASSLQGHYGYTF
- TRBJ1-5 TRBV19 - TGTGCCCCCGTTCCAGGGTATCGTTCGTATAGCAATCAGCCCCAGCATTTT CAPVPGYRSYSNQPQHF
TRBD1 TRBJ2-3 TRBV7-2 - TGTGCCAGCAGCCCAGGGACAGGGGTTACAGATACGCAGTATTTT CASSPGTGVTDTQYF
TRBD1 TRBJ1-4 TRBV28 - TGTGCCAGCAGTTTGACAGGGGGCTTTATGTCGCGACTGCTTTTT CASSLTGGFMSRLLF
- TRBJ2-3 TRBV10-3 few TGTGCCATCAGGGGGGCGGGAGAAACAGATACGCAGTATTTT CAIRGAGETDTQYF
- TRBJ1-5 TRBV28 - TGTGCCAGCAGTTCCAGGGGACGAGAGTGGCCCCAGCATTTT CASSSRGREWPQHF
- TRBJ2-7 TRBV30 - TGTGCCTGGCGAATTCCCCGAACCGGGACACATTACGAGCAGTACTTC CAWRIPRTGTHYEQYF
TRBD1 TRBJ1-3 TRBV2 - TGTGCCAGCACCCGCCTCCGGGACAGGGGGGGAAACACCATATATTTT CASTRLRDRGGNTIYF
- TRBJ1-2 TRBV30 - TGTGCCTGGTCAGGGTCCTATGGCTACACCTTC CAWSGSYGYTF
TRBD1 TRBJ1-2 TRBV30 - TGTGCCGGCAAAGACAGGGCATTGGGCTACACCTTC CAGKDRALGYTF
TRBD1 TRBJ1-6 TRBV15 - TGTGCCACCAGCAGAGATCGACAGGGTGGCTCACCCCTCCACTTT CATSRDRQGGSPLHF
- TRBJ1-6 TRBV18 once TGTGCCAGCTCGTACACGGACAGTTATAATTCACCCCTCCACTTT CASSYTDSYNSPLHF
- TRBJ2-1 TRBV27 - TGTGCCAGCAGTTTAGCCGGGAGCTTCTACAATGAGCAGTTCTTC CASSLAGSFYNEQFF
TRBD1 TRBJ2-7 TRBV9 - TGTGCCAGCAGCCCGGGACAGGGTCCTCTCGAGCAGTACTTC CASSPGQGPLEQYF
- TRBJ1-1 TRBV10-3 - TGTGCCATCAGTGAGTCGATGTTGGGGGGCACTGAAGCTTTCTTT CAISESMLGGTEAFF
- TRBJ2-2 TRBV9 - TGTGCCAGCAGCGCTCGCGGGACGAACACCGGGGAGCTGTTTTTT CASSARGTNTGELFF
- TRBJ2-5 TRBV4-3 - TGCGCCAGCAGCCAAGACGCGGGAACCACGCCCCAGTACTTC CASSQDAGTTPQYF
- TRBJ1-3 TRBV28 - TGTGCCAGCAGGGAAATCGGACAAACCTCATCCCCCCTCTCTGGAAACACCATATATTTT CASREIGQTSSPLSGNTIYF
- TRBJ2-2 TRBV29-1 - TGCAGCGTGAGGACAGAAAACACCGGGGAGCTGTTTTTT CSVRTENTGELFF
TRBD2 TRBJ2-7 TRBV5-5 - TGTGCCAGCAGCCGCGCGGGGGCCTACGAGCAGTACTTC CASSRAGAYEQYF
- TRBJ2-7 TRBV10-2 medium-sized TGCGCCAGCAGTGAGTCGAGCGGGACAGGCTCCTACGAGCAGTACTTC CASSESSGTGSYEQYF
- TRBJ2-7 TRBV29-1 - TGCAGCGTTCGTGACTCTCGCTACGAGCAGTACTTC CSVRDSRYEQYF
- TRBJ1-1 TRBV6-5 - TGTGCCAGCAGTTACTCGTTAAGTGGTAGGGGTGAAGCTTTCTTT CASSYSLSGRGEAFF
TRBD1 TRBJ1-1 TRBV4-3 - TGCGCCAGCAGCCAGACGACAGGGGAATCCCCTTGGGCTTTCTTT CASSQTTGESPWAFF
- TRBJ1-6 TRBV30 - TGTGCCTGGAGTCAAGGTTGGGCCAGGGGAAATTCACCCCTCCACTTT CAWSQGWARGNSPLHF
- TRBJ2-7 TRBV19 - TGTGCCAGTAGTAGAACAGGGCCCTACGAGCAGTACTTC CASSRTGPYEQYF
- TRBJ1-1 TRBV19 - TGTGCCAGTAGCCTCGATCAGGGGAACACTGAAGCTTTCTTT CASSLDQGNTEAFF
TRBD2 TRBJ2-1 TRBV27 - TGTGCCAGCAGAAAACTAAACCTAGCGGGAGCCTACAATGAGCAGTTCTTC CASRKLNLAGAYNEQFF
- TRBJ1-1 TRBV27 - TGTGCCAGCAGTTTATATTGGGCAGGGGAGAACACTGAAGCTTTCTTT CASSLYWAGENTEAFF
TRBD1 TRBJ2-1 TRBV5-1 - TGCGCCAGCAGCACCAACAGGGGGGTAAACGAGCAGTTCTTC CASSTNRGVNEQFF
- TRBJ2-1 TRBV28 - TGTGCCAGCAGCCTTATCCCCCATGAGCAGTTCTTC CASSLIPHEQFF